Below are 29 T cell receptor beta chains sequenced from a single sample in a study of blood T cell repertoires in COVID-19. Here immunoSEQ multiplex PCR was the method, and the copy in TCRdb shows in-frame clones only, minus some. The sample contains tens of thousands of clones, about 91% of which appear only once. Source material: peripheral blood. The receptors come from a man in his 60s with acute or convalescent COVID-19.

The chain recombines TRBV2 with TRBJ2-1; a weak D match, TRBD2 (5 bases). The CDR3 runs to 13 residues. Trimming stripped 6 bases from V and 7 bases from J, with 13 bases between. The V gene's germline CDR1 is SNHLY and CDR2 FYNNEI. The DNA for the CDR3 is TGTGCCAGCAGCGTAAGAGAGGGAAATGAGCAGTTCTTC. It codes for CASSVREGNEQFF. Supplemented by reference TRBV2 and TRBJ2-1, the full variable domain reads EPEVTQTPSHQVTQMGQEVILRCVPISNHLYFYWYRQILGQKVEFLVSFYNNEISEKSEIFDDQFSVERPDGSNFTLKIRSTKLEDSAMYFCASSVREGNEQFFGPGTRLTVL.

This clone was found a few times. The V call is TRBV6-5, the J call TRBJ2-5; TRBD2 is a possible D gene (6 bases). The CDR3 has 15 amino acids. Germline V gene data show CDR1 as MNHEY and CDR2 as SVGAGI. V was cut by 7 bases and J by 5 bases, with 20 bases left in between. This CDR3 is CASTSRRGAGETQYF. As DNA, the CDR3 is TGTGCCAGCACCAGCCGGAGGGGCGCAGGGGAGACCCAGTACTTC.

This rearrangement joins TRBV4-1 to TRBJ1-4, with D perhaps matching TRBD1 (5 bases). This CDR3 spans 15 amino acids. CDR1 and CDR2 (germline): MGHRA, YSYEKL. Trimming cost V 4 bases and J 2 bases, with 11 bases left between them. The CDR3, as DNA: TGCGCCAGCAGCCCCATAGGGGCGACTAATGAAAAACTGTTTTTT. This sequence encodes CASSPIGATNEKLFF.

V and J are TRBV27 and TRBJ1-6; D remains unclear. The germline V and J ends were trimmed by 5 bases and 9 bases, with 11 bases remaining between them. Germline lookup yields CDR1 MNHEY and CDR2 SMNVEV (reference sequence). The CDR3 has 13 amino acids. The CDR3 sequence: CASSVGRASPLHF. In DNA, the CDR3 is TGTGCCAGCAGTGTCGGGAGAGCTTCACCCCTCCACTTT.

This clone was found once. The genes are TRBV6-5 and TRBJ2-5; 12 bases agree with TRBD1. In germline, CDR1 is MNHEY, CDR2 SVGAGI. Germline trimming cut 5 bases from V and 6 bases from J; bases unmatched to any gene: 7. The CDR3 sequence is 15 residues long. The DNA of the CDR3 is TGTGCCAGCAGTAGGGGACAGGGGGCCGGCCAGACCCAGTACTTC. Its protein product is CASSRGQGAGQTQYF.

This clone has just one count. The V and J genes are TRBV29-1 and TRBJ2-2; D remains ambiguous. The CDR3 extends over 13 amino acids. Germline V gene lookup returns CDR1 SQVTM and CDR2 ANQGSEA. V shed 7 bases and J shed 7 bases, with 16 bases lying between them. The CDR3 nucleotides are TGCAGCGCCGCCCTAGGTGGCGGCGGGGAGCTGTTTTTT. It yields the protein CSAALGGGGELFF.

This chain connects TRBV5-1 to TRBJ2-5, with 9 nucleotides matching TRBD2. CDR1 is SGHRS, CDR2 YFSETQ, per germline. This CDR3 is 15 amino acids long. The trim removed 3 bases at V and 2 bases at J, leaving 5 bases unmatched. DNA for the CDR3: TGCGCCAGCAGCTCGGGACTAGCAACTCAAGAGACCCAGTACTTC. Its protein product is CASSSGLATQETQYF.

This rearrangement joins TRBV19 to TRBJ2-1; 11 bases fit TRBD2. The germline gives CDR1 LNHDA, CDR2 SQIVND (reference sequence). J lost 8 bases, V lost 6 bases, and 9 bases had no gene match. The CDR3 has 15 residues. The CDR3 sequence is CASSPIAGGPYEQFF. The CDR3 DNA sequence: TGTGCCAGTAGCCCAATAGCGGGAGGGCCATATGAGCAGTTCTTC.

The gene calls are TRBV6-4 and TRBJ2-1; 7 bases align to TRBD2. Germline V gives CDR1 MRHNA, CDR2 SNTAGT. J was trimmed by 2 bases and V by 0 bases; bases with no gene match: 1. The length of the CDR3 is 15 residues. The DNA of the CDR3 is TGTGCCAGCAGTGACTCAGCGGGAACCTACAATGAGCAGTTCTTC. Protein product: CASSDSAGTYNEQFF.

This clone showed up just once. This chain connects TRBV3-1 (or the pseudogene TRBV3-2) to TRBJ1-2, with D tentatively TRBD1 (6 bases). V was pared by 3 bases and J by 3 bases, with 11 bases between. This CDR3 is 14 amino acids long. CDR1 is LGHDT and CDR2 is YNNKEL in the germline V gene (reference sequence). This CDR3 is CASSQTGWDYGYTF. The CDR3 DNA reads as TGTGCCAGCAGCCAGACAGGTTGGGACTATGGCTACACCTTC.

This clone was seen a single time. This chain's CDR3 is CASRQGTGSGELFF. For the CDR3, the DNA is TGTGCCAGCCGACAGGGTACGGGTTCCGGGGAGCTGTTTTTT. The chain employs TRBV6-5 and TRBJ2-2; TRBD1 matches 7 bases. This CDR3 contains 14 residues. The ends lost 8 bases at V and 6 bases at J; junction bases unmatched: 9. Germline V lookup: CDR1 MNHEY, CDR2 SVGAGI.

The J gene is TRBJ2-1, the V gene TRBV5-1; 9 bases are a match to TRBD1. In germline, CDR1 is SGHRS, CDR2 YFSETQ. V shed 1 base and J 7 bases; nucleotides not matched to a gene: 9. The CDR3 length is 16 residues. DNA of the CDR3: TGCGCCAGCAGCTTGAACCCACAGGGGGCGAATAATGAGCAGTTCTTC. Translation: CASSLNPQGANNEQFF.

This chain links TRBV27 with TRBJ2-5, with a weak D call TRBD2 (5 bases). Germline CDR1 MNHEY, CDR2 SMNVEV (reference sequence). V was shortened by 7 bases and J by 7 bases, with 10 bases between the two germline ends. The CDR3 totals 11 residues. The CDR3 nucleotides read TGTGCCAGCACCAATCGGGGGACCCAGTACTTC. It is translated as CASTNRGTQYF.

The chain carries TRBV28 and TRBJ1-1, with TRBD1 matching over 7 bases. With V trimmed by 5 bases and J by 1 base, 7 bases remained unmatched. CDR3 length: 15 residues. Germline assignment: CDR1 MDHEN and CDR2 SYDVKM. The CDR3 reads CASSLATGTNTEAFF. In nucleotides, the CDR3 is TGTGCCAGCAGTCTAGCGACAGGGACGAACACTGAAGCTTTCTTT.

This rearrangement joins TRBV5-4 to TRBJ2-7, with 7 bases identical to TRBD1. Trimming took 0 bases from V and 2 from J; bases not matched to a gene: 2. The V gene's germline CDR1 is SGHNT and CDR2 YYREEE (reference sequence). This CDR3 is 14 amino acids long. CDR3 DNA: TGTGCCAGCAGCTTGGGGGACAGCCCCTACGAGCAGTACTTC. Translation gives CASSLGDSPYEQYF.

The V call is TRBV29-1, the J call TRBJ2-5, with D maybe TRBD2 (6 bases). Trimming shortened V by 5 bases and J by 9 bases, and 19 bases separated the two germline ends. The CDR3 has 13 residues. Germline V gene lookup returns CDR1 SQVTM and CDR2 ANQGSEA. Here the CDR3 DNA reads TGCAGCGTTTCCCTCCGGGAGAGGTCGCCCCAGTACTTC. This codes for CSVSLRERSPQYF.

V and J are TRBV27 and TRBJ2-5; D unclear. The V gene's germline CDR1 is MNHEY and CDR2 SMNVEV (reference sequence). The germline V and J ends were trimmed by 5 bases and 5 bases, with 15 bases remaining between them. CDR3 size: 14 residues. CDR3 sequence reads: CASSPRAPSETQYF. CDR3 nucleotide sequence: TGTGCCAGCAGTCCAAGAGCCCCGTCGGAGACCCAGTACTTC.

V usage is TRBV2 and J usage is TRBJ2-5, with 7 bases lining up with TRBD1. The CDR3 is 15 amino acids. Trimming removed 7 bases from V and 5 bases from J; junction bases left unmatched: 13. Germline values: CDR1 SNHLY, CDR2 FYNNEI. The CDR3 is CASTQRGFRGETQYF. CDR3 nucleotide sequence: TGTGCCAGCACTCAAAGGGGTTTCAGGGGGGAGACCCAGTACTTC.

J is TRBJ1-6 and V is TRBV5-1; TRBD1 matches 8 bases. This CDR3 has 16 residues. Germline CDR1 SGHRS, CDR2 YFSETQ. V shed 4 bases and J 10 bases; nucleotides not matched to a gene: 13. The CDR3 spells CASSVGQDHGWSPLHF. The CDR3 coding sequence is TGCGCCAGCAGCGTGGGACAGGACCATGGGTGGTCACCCCTCCACTTT. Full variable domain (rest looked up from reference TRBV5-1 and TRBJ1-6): KAGVTQTPRYLIKTRGQQVTLSCSPISGHRSVSWYQQTPGQGLQFLFEYFSETQRNKGNFPGRFSGRQFSNSRSEMNVSTLELGDSALYLCASSVGQDHGWSPLHFGNGTRLTVT.

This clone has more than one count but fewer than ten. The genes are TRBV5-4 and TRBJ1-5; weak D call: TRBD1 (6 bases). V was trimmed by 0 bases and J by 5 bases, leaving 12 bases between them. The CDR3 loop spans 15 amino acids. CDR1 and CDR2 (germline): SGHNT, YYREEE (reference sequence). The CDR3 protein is CASSLAGAGDQPQHF. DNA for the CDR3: TGTGCCAGCAGCTTGGCCGGGGCAGGGGATCAGCCCCAGCATTTT.

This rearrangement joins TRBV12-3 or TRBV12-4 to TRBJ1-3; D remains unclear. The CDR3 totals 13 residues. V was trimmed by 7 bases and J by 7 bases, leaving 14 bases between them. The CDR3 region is CASTYLGGNTIYF. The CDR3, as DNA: TGTGCCAGCACCTACCTTGGCGGGAACACCATATATTTT.

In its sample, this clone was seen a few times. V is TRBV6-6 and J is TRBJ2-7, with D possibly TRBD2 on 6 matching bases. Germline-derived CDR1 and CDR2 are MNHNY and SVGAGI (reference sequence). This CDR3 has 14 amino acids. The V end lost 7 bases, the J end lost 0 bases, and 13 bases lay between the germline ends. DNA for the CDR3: TGTGCCAGCACCTTGTCGCGGGACTCCTACGAGCAGTACTTC. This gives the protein CASTLSRDSYEQYF.

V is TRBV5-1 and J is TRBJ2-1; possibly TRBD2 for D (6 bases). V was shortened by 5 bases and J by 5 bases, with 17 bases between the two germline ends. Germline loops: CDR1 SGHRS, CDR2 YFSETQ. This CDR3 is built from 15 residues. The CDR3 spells CASRLRPSVHNEQFF. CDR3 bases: TGCGCCAGCAGGCTCCGGCCTAGCGTACACAATGAGCAGTTCTTC.

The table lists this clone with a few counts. This CDR3 is CASSLMGSSGSTDTQYF. The CDR3 region has the DNA TGTGCCAGCAGTTTAATGGGGTCTAGCGGGAGCACAGATACGCAGTATTTT. V and J are TRBV28 and TRBJ2-3; TRBD2 aligns across 8 bases. V dropped 2 bases and J dropped 0; count of bases not matched to a gene: 7. Germline V lookup: CDR1 MDHEN, CDR2 SYDVKM. The CDR3 runs to 17 residues.

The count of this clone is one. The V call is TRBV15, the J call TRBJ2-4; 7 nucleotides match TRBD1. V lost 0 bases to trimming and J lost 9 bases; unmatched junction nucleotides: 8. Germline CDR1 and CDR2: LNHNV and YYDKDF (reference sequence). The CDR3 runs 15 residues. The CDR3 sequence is CATSRDPGQKGIQYF. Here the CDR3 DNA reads TGTGCCACCAGCAGAGACCCGGGACAGAAAGGCATTCAGTACTTC.

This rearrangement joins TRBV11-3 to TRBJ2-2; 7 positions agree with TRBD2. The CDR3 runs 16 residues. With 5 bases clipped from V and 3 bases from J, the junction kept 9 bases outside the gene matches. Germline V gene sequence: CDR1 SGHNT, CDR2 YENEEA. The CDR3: CASSRSVAGDTGELFF. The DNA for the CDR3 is TGTGCCAGCAGCCGCTCCGTAGCGGGCGACACCGGGGAGCTGTTTTTT. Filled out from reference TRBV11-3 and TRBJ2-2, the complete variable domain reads EAGVVQSPRYKIIEKKQPVAFWCNPISGHNTLYWYLQNLGQGPELLIRYENEEAVDDSQLPKDRFSAERLKGVDSTLKIQPAELGDSAVYLCASSRSVAGDTGELFFGEGSRLTVL.

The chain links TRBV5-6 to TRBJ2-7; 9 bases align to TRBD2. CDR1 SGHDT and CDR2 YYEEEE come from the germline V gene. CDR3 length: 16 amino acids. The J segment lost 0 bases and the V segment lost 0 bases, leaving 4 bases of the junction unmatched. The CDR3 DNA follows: TGTGCCAGCAGCTTGGATGGGCGGGGGGGCTCCTACGAGCAGTACTTC. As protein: CASSLDGRGGSYEQYF.

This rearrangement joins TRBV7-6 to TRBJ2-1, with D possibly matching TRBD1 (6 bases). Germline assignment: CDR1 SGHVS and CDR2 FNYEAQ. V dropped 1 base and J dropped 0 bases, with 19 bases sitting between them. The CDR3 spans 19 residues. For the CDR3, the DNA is TGTGCCAGCAGCTTAGGTCCGGAGACGAGGGGGTTCTCCTACAATGAGCAGTTCTTC. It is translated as CASSLGPETRGFSYNEQFF.

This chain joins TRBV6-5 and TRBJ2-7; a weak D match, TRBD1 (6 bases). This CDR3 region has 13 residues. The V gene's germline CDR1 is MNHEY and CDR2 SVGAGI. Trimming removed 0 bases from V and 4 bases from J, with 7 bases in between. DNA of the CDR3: TGTGCCAGCAGTTACTCAAGGGGGTACGAGCAGTACTTC. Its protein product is CASSYSRGYEQYF.